This TCR beta chain was documented in a study of blood T cell repertoires in COVID-19. Across the whole study: The analysed material was cDNA or gDNA that came from T cells, B-cell-depleted T cells, or PBMCs.

Here immunoSEQ multiplex PCR was the method, and the copy in TCRdb shows in-frame clones only, minus some. The sample records more than 65,000 clones, roughly 84% being singletons. The TCR was taken from a middle-aged man with acute or convalescent COVID-19. The sample taken for sequencing was peripheral blood.

The CDR3 DNA follows: TGTGCCAGCAGAAAGATCCTTGGCGAAAAACTGTTTTTT. This encodes CASRKILGEKLFF. V is TRBV6-5 and J is TRBJ1-4; no firm D call. V was pared by 6 bases and J by 8 bases, with 13 bases between. CDR3 length equals 13 residues. Germline-derived CDR1 and CDR2 are MNHEY and SVGAGI.